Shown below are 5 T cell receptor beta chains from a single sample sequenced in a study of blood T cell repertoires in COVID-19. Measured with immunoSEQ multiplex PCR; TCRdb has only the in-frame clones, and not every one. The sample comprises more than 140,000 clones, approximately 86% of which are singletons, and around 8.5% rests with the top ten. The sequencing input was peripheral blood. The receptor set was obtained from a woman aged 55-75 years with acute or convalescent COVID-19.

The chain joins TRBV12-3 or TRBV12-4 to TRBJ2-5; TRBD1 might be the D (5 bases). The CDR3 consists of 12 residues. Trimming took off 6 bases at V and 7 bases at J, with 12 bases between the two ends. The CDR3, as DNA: TGTGCCAGCAGCCCCGGACACTTGACCCAGTACTTC. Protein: CASSPGHLTQYF.

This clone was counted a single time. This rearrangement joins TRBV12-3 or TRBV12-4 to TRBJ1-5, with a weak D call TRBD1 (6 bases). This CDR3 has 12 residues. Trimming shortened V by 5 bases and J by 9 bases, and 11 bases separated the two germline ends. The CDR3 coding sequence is TGTGCCAGCAGTCCCGGACAGCGGCCCCAGCATTTT. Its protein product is CASSPGQRPQHF.

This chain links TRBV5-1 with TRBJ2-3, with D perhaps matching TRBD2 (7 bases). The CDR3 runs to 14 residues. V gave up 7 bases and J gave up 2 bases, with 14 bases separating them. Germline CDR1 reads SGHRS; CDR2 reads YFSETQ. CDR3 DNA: TGCGCCAGCGAGAGGGGGGGTACCACAGATACGCAGTATTTT. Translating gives CASERGGTTDTQYF.

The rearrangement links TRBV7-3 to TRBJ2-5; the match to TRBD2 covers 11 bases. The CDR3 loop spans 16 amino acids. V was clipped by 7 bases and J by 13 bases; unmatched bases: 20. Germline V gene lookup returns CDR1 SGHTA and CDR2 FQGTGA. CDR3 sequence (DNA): TGTGCCAGCAATGGGCTAGCGGGGGGCCGACGAGTTTCAGGGTACTTC. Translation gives CASNGLAGGRRVSGYF. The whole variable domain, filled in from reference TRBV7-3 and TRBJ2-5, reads GAGVSQTPSNKVTEKGKYVELRCDPISGHTALYWYRQSLGQGPEFLIYFQGTGAADDSGLPNDRFFAVRPEGSVSTLKIQRTERGDSAVYLCASNGLAGGRRVSGYFGPGTRLLVL.

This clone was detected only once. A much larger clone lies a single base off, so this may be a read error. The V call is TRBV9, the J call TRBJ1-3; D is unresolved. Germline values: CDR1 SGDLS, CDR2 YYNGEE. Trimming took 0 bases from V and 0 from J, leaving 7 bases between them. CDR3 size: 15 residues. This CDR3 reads CASSVGGGSGNTIYF. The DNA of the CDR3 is TGTGCCAGCAGCGTAGGTGGAGGCTCTGGAAACACCATATATTTT. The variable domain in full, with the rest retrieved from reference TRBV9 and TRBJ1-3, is DSGVTQTPKHLITATGQRVTLRCSPRSGDLSVYWYQQSLDQGLQFLIQYYNGEERAKGNILERFSAQQFPDLHSELNLSSLELGDSALYFCASSVGGGSGNTIYFGEGSWLTVV.